The 4 T cell receptor beta chains below were found in one sample sequenced in a study of cytomegalovirus exposure and HLA in healthy donors. PCR used 60 Vbeta primers and 13 Jbeta primers. Produced via immunoSEQ multiplex PCR; TCRdb's table is partial and in-frame only. The sample consists of roughly 49,000 clones, 81% of them appearing once. The sequenced sample was PBMCs. All receptors derive from a boy aged 5-17 years in good health and CMV-seropositive.

The chain employs TRBV15 and TRBJ2-1; 7 nucleotides agree with TRBD2. The CDR3 has 16 amino acids. With V trimmed by 1 base and J by 7 bases, 10 bases remained unmatched. CDR1 is LNHNV and CDR2 is YYDKDF in the germline V gene (reference sequence). CDR3 amino acids: CATSRGAAGPRNEQFF. In nucleotides, the CDR3 is TGTGCCACCAGCAGAGGGGCAGCGGGACCACGAAATGAGCAGTTCTTC.

V gene TRBV7-9 combines with J gene TRBJ1-4; D gene uncertain. Trimming left V 2 bases short and J 8 bases short, with 15 bases between. CDR3 length equals 15 residues. Germline loops: CDR1 SEHNR, CDR2 FQNEAQ (reference sequence). The CDR3 spells CASSLTPRGREKLFF. The CDR3 DNA reads TGTGCCAGCAGCTTAACGCCCCGCGGGAGGGAAAAACTGTTTTTT.

This clone appeared a single time. This chain links TRBV6-5 with TRBJ2-3, with TRBD2 matching 7 bases. The CDR3 is made up of 15 amino acids. The junction had 7 bases not matched to a gene; V was cut back by 5 bases and J by 2 bases. Germline assignment: CDR1 MNHEY and CDR2 SVGAGI. The CDR3 bases are TGTGCCAGCAGTCCGGCGGGGAGGGCCACAGATACGCAGTATTTT. This sequence encodes CASSPAGRATDTQYF.

The V and J genes are TRBV7-9 and TRBJ1-1, with a tentative D call TRBD1 (5 bases). Germline assignment: CDR1 SEHNR and CDR2 FQNEAQ (reference sequence). Trimming cost V 2 bases and J 4 bases, with 8 bases left between them. This CDR3 has 13 amino acids. The CDR3 DNA sequence: TGTGCCAGCAGCTTACAGGGACTCACTGAAGCTTTCTTT. This codes for CASSLQGLTEAFF. Full variable domain (outside the CDR3, taken from reference TRBV7-9 and TRBJ1-1): DTGVSQNPRHKITKRGQNVTFRCDPISEHNRLYWYRQTLGQGPEFLTYFQNEAQLEKSRLLSDRFSAERPKGSFSTLEIQRTEQGDSAMYLCASSLQGLTEAFFGQGTRLTVV.